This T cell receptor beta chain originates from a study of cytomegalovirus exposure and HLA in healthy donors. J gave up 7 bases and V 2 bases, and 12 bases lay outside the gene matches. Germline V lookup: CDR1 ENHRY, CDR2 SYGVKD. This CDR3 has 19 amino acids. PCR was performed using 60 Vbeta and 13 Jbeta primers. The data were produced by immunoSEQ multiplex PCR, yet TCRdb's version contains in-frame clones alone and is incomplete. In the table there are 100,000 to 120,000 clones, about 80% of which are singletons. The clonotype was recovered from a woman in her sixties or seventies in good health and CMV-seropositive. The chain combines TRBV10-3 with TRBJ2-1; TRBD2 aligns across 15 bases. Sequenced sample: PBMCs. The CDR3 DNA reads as TGTGCCATCAGTGAGCGTGGACTAGCGGGAGGGCCTTTTTTAAATGAGCAGTTCTTC. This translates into CAISERGLAGGPFLNEQFF.